The rows below give T cell receptor beta chains drawn from one sample of a study of cytomegalovirus exposure and HLA in healthy donors. Some clones are missing from TCRdb's copy, which holds only in-frame ones; the method was immunoSEQ multiplex PCR. Of 150,000 to 200,000 clones in the sample, approximately 85% are singletons; the top ten hold about 1.8%. The specimen was PBMCs. These receptors were collected from a man younger than 30 in good health and CMV-seronegative. Each CDR3 is given with its conserved first and last residue. D genes are given only for firm matches. The size field is filled for only some rows; it gives once, few, many or a size class.

clone size,J gene,D gene,V gene,CDR3 protein,CDR3 DNA
.,TRBJ2-1,.,TRBV11-2,CASSSTVTVDEQFF,TGTGCCAGCAGCTCGACGGTGACAGTGGATGAGCAGTTCTTC
.,TRBJ1-5,.,TRBV19,CASSITGGNQPQHF,TGTGCCAGTAGTATAACAGGTGGCAATCAGCCCCAGCATTTT
.,TRBJ2-5,TRBD1,TRBV6-1,CASSEGTGVGETQYF,TGTGCCAGCAGTGAAGGGACAGGGGTAGGAGAGACCCAGTACTTC
.,TRBJ2-3,TRBD2,TRBV7-8,CASSLAPSGSIPDTQYF,TGTGCCAGCAGCTTAGCCCCTAGCGGGAGCATACCAGATACGCAGTATTTT
.,TRBJ2-7,TRBD2,TRBV9,CASSVVSGRAYEQYF,TGTGCCAGCAGCGTAGTTAGCGGGAGGGCCTACGAGCAGTACTTC
.,TRBJ1-4,TRBD1,TRBV27,CASSLAGQGSGKLFF,TGTGCCAGCAGTTTAGCGGGACAGGGGTCTGGAAAACTGTTTTTT
.,TRBJ2-2,.,TRBV4-1,CASSRAPGVLTGELFF,TGCGCCAGCAGCCGAGCCCCCGGGGTTTTGACCGGGGAGCTGTTTTTT
.,TRBJ2-3,TRBD2,TRBV28,CASHPGRAGDTDTQYF,TGTGCCAGCCACCCCGGACGAGCGGGGGACACAGATACGCAGTATTTT
.,TRBJ1-5,.,TRBV11-1,CASSQEVSQPQHF,TGTGCCAGCAGCCAAGAGGTCAGCCAGCCCCAGCATTTT
once,TRBJ2-5,.,TRBV2,CASSSGVPGTQYF,TGTGCCAGCAGCTCCGGGGTTCCCGGGACCCAGTACTTC
.,TRBJ2-5,.,TRBV9,CASSVGLDQETQYF,TGTGCCAGCAGCGTAGGACTGGATCAAGAGACCCAGTACTTC
.,TRBJ1-5,.,TRBV7-9,CASSYSGAGGGQPQHF,TGTGCCAGCAGCTACAGCGGGGCAGGAGGGGGGCAGCCCCAGCATTTT
.,TRBJ2-5,.,TRBV6-6,CASSSLPLGYQETQYF,TGTGCCAGCAGTTCCCTTCCTCTCGGGTACCAAGAGACCCAGTACTTC
.,TRBJ1-5,TRBD1,TRBV2,CASSGQGAGQPQHF,TGTGCCAGCAGTGGACAGGGGGCCGGTCAGCCCCAGCATTTT
once,TRBJ1-6,.,TRBV28,CASSRQVRNSPLHF,TGTGCCAGCAGCAGACAGGTCCGAAATTCACCCCTCCACTTT
.,TRBJ2-5,TRBD2,TRBV6-5,CASSALAGVGETQYF,TGTGCCAGCAGTGCTCTAGCGGGAGTCGGGGAGACCCAGTACTTC
.,TRBJ2-3,.,TRBV1,CTSSPVTASGRHTDTQYF,TGCACCAGCAGCCCAGTAACCGCTAGCGGGAGGCACACAGATACGCAGTATTTT
.,TRBJ1-3,TRBD1,TRBV13,CASSLGQGPGNTIYF,TGTGCCAGCAGCCTAGGACAGGGTCCTGGAAACACCATATATTTT
.,TRBJ1-6,TRBD1,TRBV7-2,CASSLTGENSPLHF,TGTGCCAGCAGCTTGACAGGGGAAAATTCACCCCTCCACTTT
.,TRBJ1-3,TRBD1,TRBV18,CASSPQGDGGNTIYF,TGTGCCAGCTCACCTCAGGGGGACGGTGGAAACACCATATATTTT
.,TRBJ2-1,TRBD2,TRBV7-9,CASSLGLASYNEQFF,TGTGCCAGCAGCTTGGGACTAGCGTCCTACAATGAGCAGTTCTTC
few,TRBJ1-1,TRBD1,TRBV5-6,CASSWGTGGNTEAFF,TGTGCCAGCAGCTGGGGGACAGGAGGGAACACTGAAGCTTTCTTT
.,TRBJ2-7,.,TRBV5-6,CASSLTLTGGYYEQYF,TGTGCCAGCAGCTTGACCCTTACAGGCGGCTACTACGAGCAGTACTTC
.,TRBJ1-1,TRBD1,TRBV2,CASSWDRAPAFF,TGTGCCAGCTCTTGGGACAGGGCTCCAGCTTTCTTT
.,TRBJ2-2,.,TRBV19,CASTGVSYTGELFF,TGTGCCAGTACAGGGGTCTCGTACACCGGGGAGCTGTTTTTT
.,TRBJ2-7,.,TRBV2,CASSTRLNSYEQYF,TGTGCCAGCAGTACCCGCCTAAACTCCTACGAGCAGTACTTC
.,TRBJ2-2,.,TRBV2,CATRQDSNTGELFF,TGTGCCACTCGACAGGATTCGAACACCGGGGAGCTGTTTTTT
.,TRBJ2-7,TRBD1,TRBV4-3,CASSRDFGQGGDEQYF,TGCGCCAGCAGCCGGGACTTTGGACAGGGGGGCGACGAGCAGTACTTC
.,TRBJ1-1,.,TRBV29-1,CSVVAGDYTEAFF,TGCAGCGTTGTGGCAGGGGATTACACTGAAGCTTTCTTT
once,TRBJ2-5,TRBD1,TRBV19,CASTSGGLETQYF,TGTGCCAGTACCTCAGGGGGCTTAGAGACCCAGTACTTC
.,TRBJ1-1,.,TRBV7-8,CASKTGNTEAFF,TGTGCCAGCAAGACAGGCAACACTGAAGCTTTCTTT
few,TRBJ2-7,TRBD1,TRBV4-3,CASSQEAGTGFSREQYF,TGCGCCAGCAGCCAAGAAGCTGGGACAGGGTTTTCTAGGGAGCAGTACTTC
few,TRBJ2-2,TRBD1,TRBV4-3,CASSPGTGIFTGELFF,TGCGCCAGCAGCCCGGGGACAGGAATATTCACCGGGGAGCTGTTTTTT
.,TRBJ2-2,.,TRBV7-8,CASSFVIGTGGELFF,TGTGCCAGCAGCTTCGTGATAGGTACAGGCGGGGAGCTGTTTTTT
.,TRBJ2-3,.,TRBV19,CASSVLVSGSGTQYF,TGTGCCAGTAGTGTATTGGTTTCAGGTAGTGGTACGCAGTATTTT
.,TRBJ2-7,.,TRBV5-1,CASSPVPGGNEQYF,TGCGCCAGCAGCCCCGTCCCCGGAGGGAACGAGCAGTACTTC
.,TRBJ2-5,TRBD2,TRBV7-7,CASSLSGGVGETQYF,TGTGCTAGCAGCTTGAGCGGGGGGGTGGGAGAGACCCAGTACTTC
.,TRBJ2-7,.,TRBV5-6,CASTLGASSYEQYF,TGTGCCAGCACCCTGGGGGCCAGTTCCTACGAGCAGTACTTC
.,TRBJ2-7,TRBD1,TRBV19,CASSRGTATGEQYF,TGTGCCAGTAGTAGGGGGACAGCTACGGGCGAGCAGTACTTC
.,TRBJ1-2,.,TRBV28,CASSLLTTGSRHYTF,TGTGCCAGCAGCCTCCTCACCACGGGTTCGCGGCACTACACCTTC
.,TRBJ1-1,TRBD1,TRBV7-2,CASTLDRGMVAFF,TGTGCCAGCACCTTGGACAGGGGGATGGTGGCTTTCTTT
.,TRBJ2-5,TRBD2,TRBV9,CASSVGTSGKETQYF,TGTGCCAGCAGCGTCGGGACTAGCGGAAAAGAGACCCAGTACTTC
.,TRBJ2-2,TRBD2,TRBV7-3,CASSLTSGTNTGELFF,TGTGCCAGCAGCCTGACTAGCGGGACAAACACCGGGGAGCTGTTTTTT
.,TRBJ2-5,.,TRBV25-1,CASDEVPPSETQYF,TGTGCCAGCGACGAGGTTCCACCCTCGGAGACCCAGTACTTC
few,TRBJ1-4,.,TRBV7-8,CASSLTGLERGLFF,TGTGCCAGCAGCTTAACAGGGCTGGAGCGGGGACTGTTTTTT
.,TRBJ2-1,TRBD1,TRBV28,CASSFGTDLKKQFF,TGTGCCAGCAGTTTTGGGACAGACCTTAAAAAGCAGTTCTTC
.,TRBJ1-3,TRBD1,TRBV5-5,CASSLGTAALRGTIYF,TGTGCCAGCAGCCTCGGGACAGCGGCCCTGAGGGGCACCATATATTTT
once,TRBJ2-1,TRBD1,TRBV15,CATSRERGTGEGEQFF,TGTGCCACCAGCAGAGAACGCGGGACAGGGGAGGGTGAGCAGTTCTTC
.,TRBJ2-3,.,TRBV9,CASSVAFSADTQYF,TGTGCCAGCAGCGTAGCTTTCAGCGCAGATACGCAGTATTTT
.,TRBJ2-3,.,TRBV9,CASSVTGDTDTQYF,TGTGCCAGCAGCGTAACCGGGGACACAGATACGCAGTATTTT
few,TRBJ1-2,.,TRBV28,CASSRDYGYTF,TGTGCCAGCAGCCGGGACTATGGCTACACCTTC
.,TRBJ2-5,TRBD2,TRBV6-1,CATTSGRFTETQYF,TGTGCCACAACTAGCGGGAGGTTTACGGAGACCCAGTACTTC
few,TRBJ2-1,TRBD2,TRBV19,CASSRLGLAHNEQFF,TGTGCCAGTAGCCGATTGGGACTAGCCCACAATGAGCAGTTCTTC
once,TRBJ1-2,.,TRBV6-5,CASGRGPGDYGYTF,TGTGCCAGCGGCCGGGGCCCGGGGGACTATGGCTACACCTTC
.,TRBJ1-3,.,TRBV19,CASSRGVSSGNTIYF,TGTGCCAGTAGCAGGGGCGTTAGCTCTGGAAACACCATATATTTT
.,TRBJ1-3,.,TRBV5-1,CASSLPFRANSGNTIYF,TGCGCCAGCAGCCTACCCTTCAGGGCGAACTCTGGAAACACCATATATTTT